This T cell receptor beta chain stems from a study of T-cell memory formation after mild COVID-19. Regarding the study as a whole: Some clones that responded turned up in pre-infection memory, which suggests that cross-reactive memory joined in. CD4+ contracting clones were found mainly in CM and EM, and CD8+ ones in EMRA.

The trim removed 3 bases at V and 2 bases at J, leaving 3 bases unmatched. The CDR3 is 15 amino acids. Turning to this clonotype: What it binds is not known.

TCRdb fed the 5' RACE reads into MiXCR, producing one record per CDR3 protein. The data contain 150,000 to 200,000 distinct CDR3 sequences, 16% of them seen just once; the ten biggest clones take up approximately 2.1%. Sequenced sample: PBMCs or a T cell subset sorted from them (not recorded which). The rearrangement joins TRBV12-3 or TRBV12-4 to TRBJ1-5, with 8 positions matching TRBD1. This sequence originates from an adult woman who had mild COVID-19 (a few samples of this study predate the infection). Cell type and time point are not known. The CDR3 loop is CASSFDRGGNQPQHF. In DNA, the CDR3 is TGTGCCAGCAGTTTCGACAGGGGAGGCAATCAGCCCCAGCATTTT.